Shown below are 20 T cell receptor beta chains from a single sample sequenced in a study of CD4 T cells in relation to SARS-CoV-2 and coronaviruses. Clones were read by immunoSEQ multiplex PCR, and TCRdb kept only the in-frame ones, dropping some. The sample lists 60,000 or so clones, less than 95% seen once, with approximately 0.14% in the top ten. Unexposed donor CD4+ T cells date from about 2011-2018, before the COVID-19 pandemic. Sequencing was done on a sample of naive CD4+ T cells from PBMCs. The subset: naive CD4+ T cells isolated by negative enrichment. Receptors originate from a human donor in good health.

The CDR3 is CASSEVLAGGYEQFF. DNA of the CDR3: TGTGCCAGCAGTGAAGTACTAGCGGGCGGGTATGAGCAGTTCTTC. The genes are TRBV6-1 and TRBJ2-1, with 9 bases lining up with TRBD2. CDR3 length equals 15 residues. V was clipped by 1 base and J by 8 bases; unmatched bases: 6. CDR1 and CDR2 from the germline V gene are MNHNS and SASEGT.

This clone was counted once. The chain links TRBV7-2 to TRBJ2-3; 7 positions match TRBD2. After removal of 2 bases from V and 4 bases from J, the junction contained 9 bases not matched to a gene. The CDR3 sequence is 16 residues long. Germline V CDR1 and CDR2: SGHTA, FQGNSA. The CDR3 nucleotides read TGTGCCAGCAGCTTACTAGGACTAGGTTTCCCAGATACGCAGTATTTT. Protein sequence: CASSLLGLGFPDTQYF.

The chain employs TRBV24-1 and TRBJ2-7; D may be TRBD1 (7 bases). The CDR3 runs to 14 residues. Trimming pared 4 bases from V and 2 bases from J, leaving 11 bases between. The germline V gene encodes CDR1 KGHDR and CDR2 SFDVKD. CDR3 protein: CATSERGQTYEQYF. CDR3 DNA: TGTGCCACCAGTGAGCGGGGACAGACCTACGAGCAGTACTTC.

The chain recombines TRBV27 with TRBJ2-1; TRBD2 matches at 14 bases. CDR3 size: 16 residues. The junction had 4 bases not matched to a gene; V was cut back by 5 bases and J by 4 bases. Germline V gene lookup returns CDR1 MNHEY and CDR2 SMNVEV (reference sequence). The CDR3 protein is CASSVRLAGGYNEQFF. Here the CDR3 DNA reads TGTGCCAGCAGTGTCCGACTAGCGGGGGGGTACAATGAGCAGTTCTTC.

CDR3 bases: TGTGCCAGTAGTATAAATGGAGACTATGGCTACACCTTC. Translating it yields CASSINGDYGYTF. V is TRBV19 and J is TRBJ1-2; D gene uncertain. Trimming pared 2 bases from V and 3 bases from J, leaving 7 bases between. This CDR3 is built from 13 residues. Germline V CDR1 and CDR2: LNHDA, SQIVND (reference sequence). Filled out from reference TRBV19 and TRBJ1-2, the complete variable domain reads DGGITQSPKYLFRKEGQNVTLSCEQNLNHDAMYWYRQDPGQGLRLIYYSQIVNDFQKGDIAEGYSVSREKKESFPLTVTSAQKNPTAFYLCASSINGDYGYTFGSGTRLTVV.

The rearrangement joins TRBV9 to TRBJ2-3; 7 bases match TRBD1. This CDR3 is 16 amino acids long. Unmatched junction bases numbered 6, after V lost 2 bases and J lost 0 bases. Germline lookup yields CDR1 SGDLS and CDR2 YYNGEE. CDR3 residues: CASSVVDRSSTDTQYF. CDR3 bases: TGTGCCAGCAGCGTCGTGGACAGGAGTAGCACAGATACGCAGTATTTT.

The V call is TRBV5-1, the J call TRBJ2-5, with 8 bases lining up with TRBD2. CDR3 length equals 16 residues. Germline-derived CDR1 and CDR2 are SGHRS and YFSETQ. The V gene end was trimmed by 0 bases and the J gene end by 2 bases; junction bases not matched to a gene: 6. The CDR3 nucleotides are TGCGCCAGCAGCTTGGCTGGGCAGCGGGGGCAAGAGACCCAGTACTTC. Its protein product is CASSLAGQRGQETQYF.

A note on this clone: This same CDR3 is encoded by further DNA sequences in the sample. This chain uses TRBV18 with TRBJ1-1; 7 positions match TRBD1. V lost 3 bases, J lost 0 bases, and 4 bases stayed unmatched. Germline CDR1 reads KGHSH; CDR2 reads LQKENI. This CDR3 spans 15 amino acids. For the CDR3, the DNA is TGTGCCAGCTCACCGTTGGGACAGCTGAACACTGAAGCTTTCTTT. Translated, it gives CASSPLGQLNTEAFF.

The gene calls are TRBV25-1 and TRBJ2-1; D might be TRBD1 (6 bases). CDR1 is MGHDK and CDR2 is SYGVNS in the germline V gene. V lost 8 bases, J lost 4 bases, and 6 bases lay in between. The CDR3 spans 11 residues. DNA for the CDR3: TGTGCCAGCGGACAGTACAATGAGCAGTTCTTC. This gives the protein CASGQYNEQFF.

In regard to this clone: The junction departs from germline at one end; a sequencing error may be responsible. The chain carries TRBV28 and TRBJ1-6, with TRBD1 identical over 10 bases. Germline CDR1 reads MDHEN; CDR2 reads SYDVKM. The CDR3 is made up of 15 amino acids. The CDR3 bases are TGTGCCAGCAGAACCGCCGGGACAGGGGATTCCCCCCTCCACTTT. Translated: CASRTAGTGDSPLHF.

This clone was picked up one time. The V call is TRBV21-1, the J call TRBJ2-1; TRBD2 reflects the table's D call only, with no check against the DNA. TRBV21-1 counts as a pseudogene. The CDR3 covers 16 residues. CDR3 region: CASSNLLAGHNNEQFF. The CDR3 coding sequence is TGTGCCAGCAGCAATCTCCTAGCGGGACACAACAATGAGCAGTTCTTC.

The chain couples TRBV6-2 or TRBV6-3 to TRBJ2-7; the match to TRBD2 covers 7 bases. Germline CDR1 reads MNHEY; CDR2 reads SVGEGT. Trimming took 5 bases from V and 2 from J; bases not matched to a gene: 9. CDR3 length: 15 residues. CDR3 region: CASSDPSGTTYEQYF. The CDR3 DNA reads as TGTGCCAGCAGTGACCCTAGCGGAACTACCTACGAGCAGTACTTC.

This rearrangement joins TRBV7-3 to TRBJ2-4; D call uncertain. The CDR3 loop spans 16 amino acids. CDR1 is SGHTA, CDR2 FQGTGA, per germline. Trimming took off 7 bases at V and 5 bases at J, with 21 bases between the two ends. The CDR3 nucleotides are TGTGCCAGCACCTATCAGCTTAGTCGTGGGCAAAACATTCAGTACTTC. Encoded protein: CASTYQLSRGQNIQYF.

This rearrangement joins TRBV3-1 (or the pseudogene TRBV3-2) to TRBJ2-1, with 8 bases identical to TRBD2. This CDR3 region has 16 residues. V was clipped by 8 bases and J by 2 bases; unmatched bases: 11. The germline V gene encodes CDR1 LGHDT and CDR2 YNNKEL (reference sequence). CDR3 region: CASAGPIAGPYNEQFF. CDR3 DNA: TGTGCCAGCGCCGGGCCTATAGCGGGGCCCTACAATGAGCAGTTCTTC.

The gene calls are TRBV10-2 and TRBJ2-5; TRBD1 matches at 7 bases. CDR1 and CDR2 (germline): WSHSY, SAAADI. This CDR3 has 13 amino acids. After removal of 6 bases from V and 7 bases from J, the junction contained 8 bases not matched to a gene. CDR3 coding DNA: TGCGCCAGCAGACCTGACAGGGCTGGGACCCAGTACTTC. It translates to CASRPDRAGTQYF.

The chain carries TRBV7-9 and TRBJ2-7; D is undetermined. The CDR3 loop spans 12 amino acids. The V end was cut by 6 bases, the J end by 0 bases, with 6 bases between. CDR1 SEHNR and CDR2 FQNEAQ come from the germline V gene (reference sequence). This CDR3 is CASSVGSYEQYF. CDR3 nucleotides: TGTGCCAGCAGTGTTGGCTCCTACGAGCAGTACTTC.

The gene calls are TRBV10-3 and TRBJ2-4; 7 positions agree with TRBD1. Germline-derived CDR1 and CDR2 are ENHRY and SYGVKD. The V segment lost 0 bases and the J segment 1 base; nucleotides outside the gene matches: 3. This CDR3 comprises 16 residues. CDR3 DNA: TGTGCCATCAGTGAGTCACAGGGGAACGCCAAAAACATTCAGTACTTC. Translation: CAISESQGNAKNIQYF.

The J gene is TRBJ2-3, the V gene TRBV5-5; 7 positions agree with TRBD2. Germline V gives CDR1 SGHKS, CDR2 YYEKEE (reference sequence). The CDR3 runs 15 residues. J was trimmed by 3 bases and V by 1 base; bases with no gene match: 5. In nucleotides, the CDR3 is TGTGCCAGCAGCTTGTATGGGGGAGGGACAGATACGCAGTATTTT. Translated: CASSLYGGGTDTQYF.

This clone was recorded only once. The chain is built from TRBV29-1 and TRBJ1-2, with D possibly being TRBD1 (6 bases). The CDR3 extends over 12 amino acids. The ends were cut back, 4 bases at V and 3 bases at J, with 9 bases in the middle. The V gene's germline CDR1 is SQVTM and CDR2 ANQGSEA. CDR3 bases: TGCAGCGTTGGGGACACCTACTATGGCTACACCTTC. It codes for CSVGDTYYGYTF.

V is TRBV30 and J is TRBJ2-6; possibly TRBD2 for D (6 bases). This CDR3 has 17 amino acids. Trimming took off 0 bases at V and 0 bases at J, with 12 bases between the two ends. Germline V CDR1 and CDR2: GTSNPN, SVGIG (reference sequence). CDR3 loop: CAWSVGGRSSGANVLTF. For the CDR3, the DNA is TGTGCCTGGAGTGTTGGAGGGAGGAGCTCTGGGGCCAACGTCCTGACTTTC.